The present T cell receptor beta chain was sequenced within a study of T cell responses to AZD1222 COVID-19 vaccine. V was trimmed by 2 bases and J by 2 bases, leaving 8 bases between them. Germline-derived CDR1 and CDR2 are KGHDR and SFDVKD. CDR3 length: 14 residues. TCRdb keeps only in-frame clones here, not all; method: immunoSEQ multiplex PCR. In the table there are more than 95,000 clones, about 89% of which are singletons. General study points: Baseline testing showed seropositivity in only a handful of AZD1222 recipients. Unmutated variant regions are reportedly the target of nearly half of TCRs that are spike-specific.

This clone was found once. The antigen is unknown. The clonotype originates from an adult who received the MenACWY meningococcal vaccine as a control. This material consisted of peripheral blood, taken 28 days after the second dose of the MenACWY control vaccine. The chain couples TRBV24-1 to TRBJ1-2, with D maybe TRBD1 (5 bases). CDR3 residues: CATSDSSGNYGYTF. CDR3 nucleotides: TGTGCCACCAGTGATTCTTCAGGGAACTATGGCTACACCTTC.